This T cell receptor (beta chain) was sequenced during a study of identical twins (TCRdb year 2016). Study-level background: To test whether fetal clonotypes persist, the study used deep sequencing on TCR alpha and beta repertoires from monozygotic twins, unrelated adults of various ages, and cord blood. To rule out contamination, replicate twin experiments were performed at different times with different library preparation protocols.

Every donor in the study was a healthy Caucasian. The twin cohort comprised three pairs of female monozygotic twins, all aged about 18 to 30 years. Peripheral blood mononuclear cells were the source from which RNA for the TCR libraries was isolated. Library construction relied on 5' RACE. Sequenced on an Illumina HiSeq 2000. A universal primer binding site was added through template switching, and the final cDNA carried a unique molecular identifier so that TCR cDNA molecules could be counted accurately. Specific primers in the conserved constant-segment region were used to synthesize first-strand cDNA for TCR alpha and beta chains. Each cDNA library was double barcoded, with a SMART-Mk sample barcode plus Illumina barcodes, to control for contamination. Two successive PCR steps introduced TruSeq adapter sequences along with Illumina sample barcodes. TCR alpha and beta cDNA libraries were sequenced on the Illumina HiSeq platform with custom primers. The authors' pipeline ran thus. MiGEC was used to process raw reads and extract unique molecular identifiers, and MiXCR was used to find CDR3 positions. For each individual, recombination models were inferred using an EM algorithm with the repgenHMM and IGoR tools. The tcR package in R was used for shared clonotype analysis, with sharing normalized by the product of cloneset sizes. To study raw recombination without the effects of thymic and clonal selection, out-of-frame nonproductive sequences were analyzed. Starting from the raw public reads, TCRdb applied fastp trimming at Q25, assembled clones with MiXCR and retained in-frame beta chains. Under each unique CDR3 protein, matching rows form one entry showing the most common genes and DNA. The V and J calls, along with clone size, are taken from TCRdb and not from the paper's own processing. Across this sample there are 600,000 to 700,000 distinct CDR3 sequences, with 21% seen only once. The leading ten clones occupy roughly 4.3% of the sample.

Note on this clonotype: Its antigen remains undetermined. No qualities accompany the bases; no much larger clone lies one base away.

What the research found in general, with its limitations: Fewer insertions were carried by abundant cord blood beta clonotypes; a weaker similar trend was observed in young adult naive repertoires, while no such trend was observed in memory repertoires. Compared with coincidental sharing between unrelated individuals, out-of-frame TCR alpha sequences shared between twins showed an excess of sequences with low generation probability. In monozygotic twins, out-of-frame TCR alpha sharing was systematically underestimated by recombination models, although the models agreed with sharing between unrelated individuals. Because the same donors could not be followed over many years, conclusions were based on cross-sectional statistical analysis. Zero-insertion analyses could be partly confounded by invariant T cells such as MAIT and iNKT, although diverse VJ usage argued against such confounding for most clonotypes. A weaker excess of twin sharing was found in beta out-of-frame sequences because the signal-to-noise ratio was lowered by fewer shared sequences.

The CDR3 measures 15 amino acids from cysteine to phenylalanine. This entry keeps only the CDR3 DNA: 45 bases, framed from base 1. V loses 1 base of germline sequence and J loses 4 bases, and the interval between the two ends is 14 bases. CDR1 is given as SGHAT and CDR2 as FQNNGV, both from the germline V gene. In addition, the sample was reused for a study of T cells expressing NK-cell markers. The second paper states: TCR beta-chain repertoires were profiled in sorted CD3+CD56+NKG2C+, CD3+CD56+NKG2C- and CD3+CD56-NKG2C+ T-cell subsets from several donors. Of the eight sequenced donors, seven were found to be HCMV-seropositive and one was found to be HCMV-seronegative. To restrict sorting to alphabetaTCR-expressing T cells, an anti-gammadeltaTCR antibody was added in several experiments. In more than 5 donors, the dominant CD3+CD56+NKG2C+ clonotypes were found to rank among the top 10 CD8+ clonotypes and to make up roughly 1.0-7.0% of CD8+ T cells. Those dominant clonotypes were again the most abundant among CD3+CD56-NKG2C+ cells in several donors, at roughly 25-65%. Whether the expanded NKG2C-expressing T cell clones were specific for HCMV antigens remained unclear. The study sequenced eight donors, all healthy volunteers chosen at random: three men and five women. HCMV serostatus was determined by detecting HCMV-specific IgG in serum with a commercial ELISA kit. For over 5 donors, bulk peripheral blood T-cell repertoires were also sequenced from unsorted PBMC. MIGEC was used to demultiplex reads and group reads by UMI, and MiTCR was used to assemble and quantify clonotypes. Only TCR cDNA sequences supported by at least two reads were kept to exclude erroneous sequences. The tcR package was used for downstream repertoire analysis, and clonotypes were matched across fractions by CDR3 nucleotide sequence plus V segment. VDJmatch was used to annotate antigen specificity against VDJdb, with one amino acid substitution in CDR3 permitted.

The sequenced sample consisted of PBMCs. Recombination joined TRBV11-2 with TRBJ2-7; possibly the D gene is TRBD2, per 6 matching bases. This sequence originates from a woman aged 18-29 years in good health. The CDR3 sequence is CASSLGPVEGYEQYF. The sequence in DNA is TGTGCCAGCAGCTTAGGGCCGGTGGAGGGGTACGAGCAGTACTTC.